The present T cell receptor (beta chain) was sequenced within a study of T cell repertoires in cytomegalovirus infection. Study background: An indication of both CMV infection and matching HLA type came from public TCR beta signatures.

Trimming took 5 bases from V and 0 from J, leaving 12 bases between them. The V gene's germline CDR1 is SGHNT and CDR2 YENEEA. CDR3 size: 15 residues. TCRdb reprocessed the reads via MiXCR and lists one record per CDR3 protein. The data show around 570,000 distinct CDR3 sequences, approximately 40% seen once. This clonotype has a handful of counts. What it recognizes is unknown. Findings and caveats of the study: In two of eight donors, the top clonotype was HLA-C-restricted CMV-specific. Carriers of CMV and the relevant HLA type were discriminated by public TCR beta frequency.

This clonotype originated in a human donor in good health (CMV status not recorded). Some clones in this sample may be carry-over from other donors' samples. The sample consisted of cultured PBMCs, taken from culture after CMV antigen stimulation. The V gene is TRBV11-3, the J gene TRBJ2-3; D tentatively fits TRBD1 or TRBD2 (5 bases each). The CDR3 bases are TGTGCCAGCAGCGATGGGGGTCCGAGCACAGATACGCAGTATTTT. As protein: CASSDGGPSTDTQYF.